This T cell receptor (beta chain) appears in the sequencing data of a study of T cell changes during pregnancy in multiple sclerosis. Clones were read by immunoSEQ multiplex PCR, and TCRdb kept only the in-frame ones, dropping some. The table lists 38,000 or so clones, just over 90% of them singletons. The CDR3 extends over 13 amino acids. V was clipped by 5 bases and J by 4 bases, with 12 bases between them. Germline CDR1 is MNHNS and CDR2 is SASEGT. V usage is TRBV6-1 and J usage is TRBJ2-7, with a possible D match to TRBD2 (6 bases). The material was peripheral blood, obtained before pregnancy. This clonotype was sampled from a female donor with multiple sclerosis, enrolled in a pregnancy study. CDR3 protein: CASSWGVRYEQYF. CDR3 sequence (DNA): TGTGCCAGCAGTTGGGGGGTGAGATACGAGCAGTACTTC.